The 28 T cell receptor beta chains presented below share a single source sample, sequenced in a study of control samples from healthy donors and cancer patients. Produced via immunoSEQ multiplex PCR; TCRdb's table is partial and in-frame only. This sample yields approximately 170,000 clones, of which 88% are seen a single time; over 4% belongs to the top ten. What was sequenced was blood. The receptors were gathered from a woman aged 25 to 39 in good health.

V usage is TRBV25-1 and J usage is TRBJ2-7, with 9 nucleotides matching TRBD1. The CDR3 covers 14 residues. The V segment lost 5 bases and the J segment 5 bases; nucleotides outside the gene matches: 7. Germline CDR1 is MGHDK and CDR2 is SYGVNS. The CDR3 loop is CASSPGTGSHEQYV. The CDR3 DNA reads TGTGCCAGCAGTCCCGGGACAGGGTCCCACGAGCAGTACGTC.

The V and J genes are TRBV19 and TRBJ2-3; TRBD2 aligns across 11 bases. Germline values: CDR1 LNHDA, CDR2 SQIVND (reference sequence). With V trimmed by 9 bases and J by 0 bases, 11 bases remained unmatched. The CDR3 length is 17 residues. The CDR3 DNA is TGTGCCAGAGCCCTAGCGGGGGGTCGTTCTAGCACAGATACGCAGTATTTT. Translated: CARALAGGRSSTDTQYF.

The chain employs TRBV30 and TRBJ1-2; no firm D call. The CDR3 covers 11 residues. V was clipped by 0 bases and J by 7 bases, with 6 bases between them. Germline V CDR1 and CDR2: GTSNPN, SVGIG (reference sequence). The CDR3 nucleotides read TGTGCCTGGAGTGTTGGGTCTGGCTACACCTTC. As protein: CAWSVGSGYTF.

A single count supports this clone. This sequence joins TRBV10-2 and TRBJ1-4; D not certain. Germline CDR1 reads WSHSY; CDR2 reads SAAADI. The CDR3 loop spans 15 amino acids. The V end lost 8 bases, the J end lost 3 bases, and 16 bases lay between the germline ends. CDR3 loop: CASFEGRRPNEKLFF. The CDR3 region has the DNA TGCGCCAGCTTTGAGGGCAGGAGACCTAATGAAAAACTGTTTTTT.

The rearrangement joins TRBV19 to TRBJ1-5; a possible D gene is TRBD1 (5 bases). The CDR3 sequence is 16 residues long. Germline CDR1 LNHDA, CDR2 SQIVND (reference sequence). Trimming shortened V by 2 bases and J by 0 bases, and 11 bases separated the two germline ends. CDR3: CASSIQGVNSNQPQHF. The DNA of the CDR3 is TGTGCCAGTAGTATACAAGGGGTTAATAGCAATCAGCCCCAGCATTTT.

This rearrangement joins TRBV7-9 to TRBJ2-6; D is uncertain. The CDR3 has 13 residues. V was pared by 8 bases and J by 0 bases, with 5 bases between. Germline assignment: CDR1 SEHNR and CDR2 FQNEAQ (reference sequence). This CDR3 is CASFISGANVLTF. CDR3 coding DNA: TGTGCCAGCTTCATCTCTGGGGCCAACGTCCTGACTTTC.

V and J are TRBV7-2 and TRBJ2-1; 8 bases agree with TRBD2. Germline assignment: CDR1 SGHTA and CDR2 FQGNSA. This CDR3 contains 15 residues. V dropped 4 bases and J dropped 0; count of bases not matched to a gene: 2. DNA of the CDR3: TGTGCCAGCAGCTCGGGACTAGGCTCCTACAATGAGCAGTTCTTC. Amino acid sequence: CASSSGLGSYNEQFF.

The chain uses TRBV5-1 and TRBJ2-7; D possibly matches TRBD1 or TRBD2 (6 bases each). Germline V CDR1 and CDR2: SGHRS, YFSETQ. V was pared by 4 bases and J by 4 bases, with 15 bases between. This CDR3 has 14 residues. The CDR3 reads CASSTSGGGYEQYV. DNA for the CDR3: TGCGCCAGCAGCACTTCAGGAGGGGGATACGAGCAGTACGTC.

The V call is TRBV3-1 (or the pseudogene TRBV3-2), the J call TRBJ1-1; D call uncertain. V was trimmed by 4 bases and J by 3 bases, leaving 12 bases between them. Germline V gives CDR1 LGHDT, CDR2 YNNKEL (reference sequence). This CDR3 is 14 amino acids long. The CDR3 protein is CASSLGPDYTEAFF. The CDR3, as DNA: TGTGCCAGCAGCCTAGGGCCGGATTACACTGAAGCTTTCTTT.

V usage is TRBV5-1 and J usage is TRBJ1-2; TRBD1 is a possible D gene (5 bases). The CDR3 runs 13 residues. V dropped 0 bases and J dropped 8 bases, with 11 bases sitting between them. Germline V lookup: CDR1 SGHRS, CDR2 YFSETQ. The CDR3 coding sequence is TGCGCCAGCAGCTTGGGCAGGGCGGAAGGCTACACCTTC. The encoded protein is CASSLGRAEGYTF.

The chain uses TRBV5-6 and TRBJ2-7, with TRBD1 matching over 9 bases. Germline CDR1 SGHDT, CDR2 YYEEEE. The CDR3 runs to 15 residues. The ends lost 4 bases at V and 4 bases at J; junction bases unmatched: 9. The DNA of the CDR3 is TGTGCCAGCAGCCTGGGGGACAGGGAGGTTTACGAGCAGTACTTC. It is translated as CASSLGDREVYEQYF.

V gene TRBV6-5 combines with J gene TRBJ2-1, with 8 positions matching TRBD2. The CDR3 totals 13 residues. The germline gives CDR1 MNHEY, CDR2 SVGAGI. V trimming: 8 bases; J trimming: 8 bases; junction bases outside the gene matches: 8. The CDR3 DNA reads as TGTGCCAGCGCCCTGACTAGCGCCTATGAGCAGTTCTTC. Residues: CASALTSAYEQFF.

V is TRBV27 and J is TRBJ1-5; TRBD1 matches 7 bases. Germline loops: CDR1 MNHEY, CDR2 SMNVEV (reference sequence). V lost 4 bases, J lost 2 bases, and 5 bases stayed unmatched. The CDR3 loop spans 15 amino acids. CDR3 sequence (DNA): TGTGCCAGCAGTTGGACCGGGACAGGCAATCAGCCCCAGCATTTT. Amino acids: CASSWTGTGNQPQHF.

This chain uses TRBV10-3 with TRBJ1-1, with no clear D. Germline V gene sequence: CDR1 ENHRY, CDR2 SYGVKD. The CDR3 is 13 amino acids. V was shortened by 7 bases and J by 4 bases, with 13 bases between the two germline ends. The CDR3 DNA follows: TGTGCCATCACGGCCGGGGAGGGCACTGAAGCTTTCTTT. It translates to CAITAGEGTEAFF.

The gene calls are TRBV7-2 and TRBJ2-3, with TRBD2 matching over 7 bases. The CDR3 has 16 residues. The ends lost 1 base at V and 3 bases at J; junction bases unmatched: 7. Looked up from germline, CDR1 is SGHTA and CDR2 is FQGNSA. The CDR3 loop is CASSLVGSRGTDTQYF. The CDR3 DNA follows: TGTGCCAGCAGCTTAGTTGGCTCGCGGGGGACAGATACGCAGTATTTT.

V is TRBV5-1 and J is TRBJ1-3; TRBD1 matches 8 bases. Germline CDR1 is SGHRS and CDR2 is YFSETQ. V dropped 6 bases and J dropped 3; count of bases not matched to a gene: 5. The CDR3 is 14 residues long. The CDR3 loop reads CASTLDRGGNTIYF. CDR3 sequence (DNA): TGCGCCAGCACCCTTGACAGGGGTGGAAACACCATATATTTT.

The V and J genes are TRBV11-2 and TRBJ1-2, with a weak D call TRBD1 (5 bases). The CDR3 is 15 amino acids. V lost 0 bases and J 8 bases, leaving 16 bases between the germline ends. Germline V gives CDR1 SGHAT, CDR2 FQNNGV. CDR3 bases: TGTGCCAGCAGCTTAGAAGGGAACAAGGGGCTAGGCTACACCTTC. This encodes CASSLEGNKGLGYTF.

The V gene is TRBV12-3 or TRBV12-4, the J gene TRBJ2-1; no reliable D call. The CDR3 runs 13 residues. V dropped 3 bases and J dropped 3 bases, with 6 bases sitting between them. The CDR3: CASSFPSYNEQFF. CDR3 in DNA: TGTGCCAGCAGTTTCCCCAGCTACAATGAGCAGTTCTTC.

The chain recombines TRBV19 with TRBJ2-1, with 7 bases aligning to TRBD1. Germline V lookup: CDR1 LNHDA, CDR2 SQIVND (reference sequence). The CDR3 covers 15 residues. After removal of 1 base from V and 1 base from J, the junction contained 1 base not matched to a gene. The CDR3 DNA reads TGTGCCAGTAGTATAGTCAGGGGGTCCTACAATGAGCAGTTCTTC. Residues: CASSIVRGSYNEQFF.

V gene TRBV10-3 combines with J gene TRBJ1-1, with D possibly TRBD1 on 5 matching bases. The CDR3 spans 20 residues. The V end was cut by 1 base, the J end by 0 bases, with 24 bases between. CDR1 and CDR2 (germline): ENHRY, SYGVKD. The CDR3 is CAISELLGATTGSMNTEAFF. The CDR3 DNA reads as TGTGCCATCAGTGAGTTACTCGGGGCCACCACGGGAAGCATGAACACTGAAGCTTTCTTT.

The rearrangement links TRBV4-1 to TRBJ2-7; the match to TRBD2 covers 9 bases. Losses at the gene ends were 0 bases for V and 3 bases for J; bases not matched to a gene: 3. CDR1 is MGHRA and CDR2 is YSYEKL in the germline V gene. CDR3 length equals 15 residues. CDR3 bases: TGCGCCAGCAGCCAAGAAGTTAGCGGGAGCTACGAGCAGTACTTC. Translation: CASSQEVSGSYEQYF.

This rearrangement joins TRBV5-1 to TRBJ1-2; weak D call: TRBD1 (6 bases). Trimming took 1 base from V and 0 from J, leaving 19 bases between them. The germline V gene encodes CDR1 SGHRS and CDR2 YFSETQ. CDR3 length: 18 amino acids. The CDR3 DNA sequence: TGCGCCAGCAGCTTGACTGGGGCAGGGGCGATATCTAACTATGGCTACACCTTC. The encoded protein is CASSLTGAGAISNYGYTF.

V and J are TRBV5-1 and TRBJ1-2; D unclear. V lost 0 bases to trimming and J lost 7 bases, with 10 bases between them. CDR1 SGHRS and CDR2 YFSETQ come from the germline V gene. The CDR3 is made up of 13 amino acids. Here the CDR3 reads CASSLVGKGGYTF. CDR3 nucleotide sequence: TGCGCCAGCAGCTTGGTTGGTAAGGGTGGCTACACCTTC.

The V gene is TRBV4-1, the J gene TRBJ1-3; possible D gene TRBD1, 5 bases. CDR1 and CDR2 from the germline V gene are MGHRA and YSYEKL. Trimming stripped 0 bases from V and 1 base from J, with 7 bases between. This CDR3 has 15 residues. CDR3 sequence: CASSQDRVSGNTIYF. The CDR3 coding sequence is TGCGCCAGCAGCCAAGACAGGGTTTCTGGAAACACCATATATTTT.

The chain employs TRBV6-6 and TRBJ1-1; unclear D gene. CDR3 length: 17 residues. Germline V gives CDR1 MNHNY, CDR2 SVGAGI (reference sequence). Trimming took off 5 bases at V and 2 bases at J, with 21 bases between the two ends. This CDR3 reads CASSQPRGSGRNTEAFF. In DNA, the CDR3 is TGTGCCAGCAGTCAACCAAGAGGTTCCGGAAGAAACACTGAAGCTTTCTTT.

The count of this clone is one. The rearrangement joins TRBV2 to TRBJ1-4, with 7 nucleotides matching TRBD1. This CDR3 comprises 15 residues. Per germline, CDR1 SNHLY and CDR2 FYNNEI. V shed 8 bases and J 0 bases; nucleotides not matched to a gene: 6. CDR3: CASEGGTATNEKLFF. The CDR3 nucleotides read TGTGCCAGCGAGGGAGGGACAGCAACTAATGAAAAACTGTTTTTT.

The rearrangement joins TRBV5-1 to TRBJ2-5, with 9 positions matching TRBD1. This CDR3 region has 15 residues. V shed 4 bases and J 4 bases; nucleotides not matched to a gene: 8. Per germline, CDR1 SGHRS and CDR2 YFSETQ. CDR3 in DNA: TGCGCCAGCAGCAGTCCGGGACAGGGCATAGAGACCCAGTACTTC. Its protein is CASSSPGQGIETQYF.

The chain employs TRBV7-9 and TRBJ2-7; D call uncertain. Germline V gene data show CDR1 as SEHNR and CDR2 as FQNEAQ (reference sequence). Trimming left V 5 bases short and J 7 bases short, with 18 bases between. This CDR3 comprises 14 residues. CDR3 loop: CASSPVGLSLEQYF. CDR3 sequence (DNA): TGTGCCAGCAGCCCCGTCGGCTTATCCTTAGAGCAGTACTTC.